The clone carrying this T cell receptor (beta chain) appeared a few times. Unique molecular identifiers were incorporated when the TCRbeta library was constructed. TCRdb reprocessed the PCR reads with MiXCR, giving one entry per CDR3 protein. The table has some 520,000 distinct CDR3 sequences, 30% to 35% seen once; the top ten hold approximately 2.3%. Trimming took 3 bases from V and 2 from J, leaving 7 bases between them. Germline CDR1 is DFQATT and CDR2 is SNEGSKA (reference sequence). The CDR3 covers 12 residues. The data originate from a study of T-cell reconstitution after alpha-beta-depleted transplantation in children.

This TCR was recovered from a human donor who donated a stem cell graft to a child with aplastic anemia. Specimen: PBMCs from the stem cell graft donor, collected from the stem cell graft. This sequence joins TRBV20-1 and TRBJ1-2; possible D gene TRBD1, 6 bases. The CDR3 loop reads CSARQGNYGYTF. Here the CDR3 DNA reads TGCAGTGCTAGGCAGGGGAACTATGGCTACACCTTC.